This TCR beta chain was recorded in a study of shared clonotypes between healthy human individuals. Study results and limitations: When naive CD4 clonotypes were compared across a few donors, about 4.9% were shared. Shared clonotypes across all four donors exceeded non-shared ones in generation probability.

A remark on this clone: What it binds is unknown.

Naive CD8 populations comprised CD45RO-negative cells positively selected for CCR7, excluding terminally differentiated effector memory CD45RA+ cells. It was roughly 210 ng DNA, about 30,000 T cell genomes, that sorted-subset replicate PCRs used. This table comes from immunoSEQ multiplex PCR, and its TCRdb copy is limited to in-frame clones, with some not included. The data contain around 2.1 million clones, approximately 94% of them singletons. Germline V lookup: CDR1 MDHEN, CDR2 SYDVKM. CDR3 length equals 15 residues. The germline V and J ends were trimmed by 1 base and 6 bases, with 12 bases remaining between them.

The sequenced sample was naive CD8+ T cells from PBMCs. This chain links TRBV28 with TRBJ1-4, with no clear D. This TCR was recovered from a man in his late teens or twenties in good health. Some clones in this sample may be carry-over from other donors' samples. CDR3 nucleotides: TGTGCCAGCAGTTTATTTTCTTCCTCCCATGAAAAACTGTTTTTT. Translated, it gives CASSLFSSSHEKLFF.